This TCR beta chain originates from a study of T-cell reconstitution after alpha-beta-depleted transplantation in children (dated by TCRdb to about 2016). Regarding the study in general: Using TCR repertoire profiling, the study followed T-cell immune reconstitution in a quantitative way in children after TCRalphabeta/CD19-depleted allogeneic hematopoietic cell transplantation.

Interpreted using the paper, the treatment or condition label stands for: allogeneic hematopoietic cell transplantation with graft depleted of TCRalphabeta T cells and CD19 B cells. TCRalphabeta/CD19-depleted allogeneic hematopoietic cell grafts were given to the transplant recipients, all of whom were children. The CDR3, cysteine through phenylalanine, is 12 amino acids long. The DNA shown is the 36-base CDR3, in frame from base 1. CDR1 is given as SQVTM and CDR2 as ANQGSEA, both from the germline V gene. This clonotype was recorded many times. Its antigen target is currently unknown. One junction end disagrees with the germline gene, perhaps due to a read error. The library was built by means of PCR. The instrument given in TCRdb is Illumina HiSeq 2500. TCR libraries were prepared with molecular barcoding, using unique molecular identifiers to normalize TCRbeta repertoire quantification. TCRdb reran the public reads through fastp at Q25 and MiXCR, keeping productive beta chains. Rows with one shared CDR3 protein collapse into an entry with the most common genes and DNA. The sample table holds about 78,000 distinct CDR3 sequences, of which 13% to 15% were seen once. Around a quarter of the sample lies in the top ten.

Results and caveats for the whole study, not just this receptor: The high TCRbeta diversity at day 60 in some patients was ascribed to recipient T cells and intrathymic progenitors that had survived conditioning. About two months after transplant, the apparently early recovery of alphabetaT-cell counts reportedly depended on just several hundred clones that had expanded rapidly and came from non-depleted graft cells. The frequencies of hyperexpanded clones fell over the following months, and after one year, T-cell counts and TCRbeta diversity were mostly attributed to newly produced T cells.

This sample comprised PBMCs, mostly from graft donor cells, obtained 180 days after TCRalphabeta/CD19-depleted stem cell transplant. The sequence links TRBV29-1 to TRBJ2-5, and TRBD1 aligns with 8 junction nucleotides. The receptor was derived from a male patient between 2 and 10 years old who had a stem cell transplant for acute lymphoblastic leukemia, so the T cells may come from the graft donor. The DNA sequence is TGCAGCGCAGGGGGCCTGGACTGGATTGGGTTCTTC. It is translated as CSAGGLDWIGFF. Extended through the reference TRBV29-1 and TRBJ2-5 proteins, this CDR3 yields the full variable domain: SAVISQKPSRDICQRGTSLTIQCQVDSQVTMMFWYRQQPGQSLTLIATANQGSEATYESGFVIDKFPISRPNLTFSTLTVSNMSPEDSSIYLCSAGGLDWIGFFGPGTRLLVL.